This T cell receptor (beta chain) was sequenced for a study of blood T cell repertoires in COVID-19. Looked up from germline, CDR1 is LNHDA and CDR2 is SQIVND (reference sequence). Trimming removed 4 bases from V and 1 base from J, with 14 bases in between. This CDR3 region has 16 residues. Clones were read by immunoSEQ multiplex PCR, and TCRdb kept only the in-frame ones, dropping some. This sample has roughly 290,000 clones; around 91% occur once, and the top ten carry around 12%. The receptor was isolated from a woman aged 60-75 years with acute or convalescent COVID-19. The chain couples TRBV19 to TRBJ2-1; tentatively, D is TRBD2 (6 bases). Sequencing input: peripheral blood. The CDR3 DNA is TGTGCCAGTAGTAGGAGGGTCCCCGGTTCCTACAATGAGCAGTTCTTC. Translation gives CASSRRVPGSYNEQFF.